This TCR beta chain was identified in a study of T cells in localized non-small cell lung cancer. V lost 3 bases to trimming and J lost 0 bases, with 12 bases between them. This CDR3 has 16 residues. The germline V gene encodes CDR1 MGHDK and CDR2 SYGVNS. Profiled with immunoSEQ multiplex PCR; TCRdb holds only in-frame clones, not every one. The sample carries 50,000 to 65,000 clones, 80% to 90% recorded once. Sequencing was performed on PBMCs, taken before any cancer treatment. This receptor was taken from a man aged 35 to 70 with stage II lung adenocarcinoma. The chain is built from TRBV25-1 and TRBJ1-3; D unclear. CDR3 sequence (DNA): TGTGCCAGCAGTGATTCCACACTAATCTCTGGAAACACCATATATTTT. Encoded protein: CASSDSTLISGNTIYF.